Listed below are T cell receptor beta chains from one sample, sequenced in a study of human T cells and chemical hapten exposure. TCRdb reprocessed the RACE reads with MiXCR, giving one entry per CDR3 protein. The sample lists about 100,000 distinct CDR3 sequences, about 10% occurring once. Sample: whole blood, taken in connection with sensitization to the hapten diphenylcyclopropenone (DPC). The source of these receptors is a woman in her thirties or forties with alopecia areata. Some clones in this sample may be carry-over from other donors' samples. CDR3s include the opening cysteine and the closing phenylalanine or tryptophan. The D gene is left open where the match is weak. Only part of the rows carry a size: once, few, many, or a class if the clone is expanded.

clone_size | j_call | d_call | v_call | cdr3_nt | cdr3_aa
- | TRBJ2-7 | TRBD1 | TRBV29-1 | TGCAGCGTTGGATTGACAGGGTACTACGAGCAGTACTTC | CSVGLTGYYEQYF
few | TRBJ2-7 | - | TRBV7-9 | TGTGCCAGCAGCTTAGGTGTCTACTACGAGCAGTACTTC | CASSLGVYYEQYF
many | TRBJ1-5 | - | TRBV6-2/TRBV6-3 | TGTGCCAGCACAACAGCTAATCAGCCCCAGCATTTT | CASTTANQPQHF
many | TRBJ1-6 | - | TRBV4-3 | TGCGCCAGCAGCCAAATAAAGGTCCTCGGGGGTTCACCCCTCCACTTT | CASSQIKVLGGSPLHF
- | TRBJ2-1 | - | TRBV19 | TGTGCCAGTACCGGGACTTCGAACTACAATGAGCAGTTCTTC | CASTGTSNYNEQFF
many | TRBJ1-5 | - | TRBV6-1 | TGTGCCAGCCTGAGGACGGCCCCTAATCAGCCCCAGCATTTT | CASLRTAPNQPQHF
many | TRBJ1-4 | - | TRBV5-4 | TGTGCCAGCAGCTACGGACAGAGGGCCCCTAATGAAAAACTGTTTTTT | CASSYGQRAPNEKLFF
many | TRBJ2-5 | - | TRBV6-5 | TGTGCCAGCAGTACCCAAGAGACCCAGTACTTC | CASSTQETQYF
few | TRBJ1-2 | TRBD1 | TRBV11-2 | TGTGCCAGCAGCTTAGCCTTCCAGACAGGGGGCGACGGCTACACCTTC | CASSLAFQTGGDGYTF
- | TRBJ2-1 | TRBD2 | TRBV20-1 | TGCAGTGCTAGGAGGACTAGCGGAGGTAATGAGCAGTTCTTC | CSARRTSGGNEQFF
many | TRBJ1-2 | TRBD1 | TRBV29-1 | TGCAGCGTTGAAGTTACGACTTGGACAGGGCGGGGCTCCTATGGCTACACCTTC | CSVEVTTWTGRGSYGYTF
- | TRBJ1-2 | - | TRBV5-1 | TGCGCCAGCAGCCTCAGCAGGGGTCATGGCTACACCTTC | CASSLSRGHGYTF
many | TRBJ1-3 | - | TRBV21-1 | TGTGCCAGCAGCAAAGTGGCGCTGAATATTCGCCTTGAAAACACCATATATTTT | CASSKVALNIRLENTIYF
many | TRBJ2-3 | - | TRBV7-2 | TGTGCCAGCAGCTTAGTTGGGGCGAGGGGAGATACGCAGTATTTT | CASSLVGARGDTQYF
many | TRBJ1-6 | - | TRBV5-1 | TGCGCCAGCAGCTTGCCAGGAACTAATTCACCCCTCCACTTT | CASSLPGTNSPLHF
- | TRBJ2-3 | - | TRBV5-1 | TGCGCCAGCCGCCCTAGGCTCACCACAGATACGCAGTATTTT | CASRPRLTTDTQYF
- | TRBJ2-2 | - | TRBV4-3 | TGCGCCAGCAGCCAGGAGATCCCAGGGACTGTCCCTACGAACACCGGGGAGCTGTTTTTT | CASSQEIPGTVPTNTGELFF
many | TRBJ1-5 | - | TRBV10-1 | TGCGCCAGCAGTGCCCCCCACAGGGACAGCAATCAGCCCCAGCATTTT | CASSAPHRDSNQPQHF
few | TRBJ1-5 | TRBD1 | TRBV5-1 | TGCGCCAGCAGCTGGGGGACAGGGGATCAGCCCCAGCATTTT | CASSWGTGDQPQHF
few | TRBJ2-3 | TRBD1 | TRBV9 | TGTGCCTCGGGGGTGACAGGGGTATTCACAGATACGCAGTATTTT | CASGVTGVFTDTQYF
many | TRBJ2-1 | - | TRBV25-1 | TGTGCCAGCACCAGAATGGGGGCGGGAGCGGATGAGCAGTTCTTC | CASTRMGAGADEQFF
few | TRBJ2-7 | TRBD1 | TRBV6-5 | TGTGCCAGCAAAGACAGGGCTCTCGAGCAGTACTTC | CASKDRALEQYF
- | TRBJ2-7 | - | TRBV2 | TGTGCCAGCAGTCCGGACACTTGGGAGCAGTACTTC | CASSPDTWEQYF
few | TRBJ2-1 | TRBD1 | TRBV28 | TGTGCCAGCAGTCTGTGGCGGGACAGGGCCTACAATGAGCAGTTCTTC | CASSLWRDRAYNEQFF
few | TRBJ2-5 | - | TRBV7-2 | TGTGCCAGCAGCTTATGGGGGGCTCCAGAGACCCAGTACTTC | CASSLWGAPETQYF
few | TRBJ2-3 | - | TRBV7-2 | TGTGCCAGCAGCTTAGCGTGGGACACCTTCTCTAGCACAGATACGCAGTATTTT | CASSLAWDTFSSTDTQYF
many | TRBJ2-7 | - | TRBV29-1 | TGCAGCGCCGACAGGGGAGGGTACGAGCAGTACTTC | CSADRGGYEQYF
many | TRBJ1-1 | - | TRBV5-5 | TGTGCCAGCAGCCCCTTCACGAGGAACACTGAAGCTTTCTTT | CASSPFTRNTEAFF
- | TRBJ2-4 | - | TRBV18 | TGTGCCAGCTCACTAGATTCCAAAAACATTCAGTACTTC | CASSLDSKNIQYF
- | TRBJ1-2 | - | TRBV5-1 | TGCGCCAGCAGCCCAGACCCTCGGGACCGAGGCTATGGCTACACCTTC | CASSPDPRDRGYGYTF
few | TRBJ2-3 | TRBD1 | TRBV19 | TGTGCCAGTAGTCCCGGGACAGGGGGCGTCACAGATACGCAGTATTTT | CASSPGTGGVTDTQYF
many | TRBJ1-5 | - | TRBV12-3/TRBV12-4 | TGTGCCAGCAGTTTATCAGGGGCTAATCAGCCCCAGCATTTT | CASSLSGANQPQHF
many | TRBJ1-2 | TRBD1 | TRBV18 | TGTGCCAGCTCACCCGGACAGGGGGCCGTCTATGGCTACACCTTC | CASSPGQGAVYGYTF
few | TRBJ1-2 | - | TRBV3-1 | TGTGCCAGCAGCCAAGCGAGAGGGGATGGCTACACCTTC | CASSQARGDGYTF
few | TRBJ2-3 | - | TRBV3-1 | TGTGCCAGCAGCCACGGAGGGAGCACAGATACGCAGTATTTT | CASSHGGSTDTQYF
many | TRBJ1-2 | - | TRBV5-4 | TGTGCCAGCAGCTTGGTCGCCACCAACTATGGCTACACCTTC | CASSLVATNYGYTF
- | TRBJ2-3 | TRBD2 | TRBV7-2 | TGTGCCAGCAGCAATTCCGGGGTTCTAGCGGGAGACGGAGATACGCAGTATTTT | CASSNSGVLAGDGDTQYF
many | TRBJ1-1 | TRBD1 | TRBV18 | TGTGCCAGCTCGCCGACAGGGAGGACTGAAGCTTTCTTT | CASSPTGRTEAFF
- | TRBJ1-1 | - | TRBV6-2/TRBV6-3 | TGTGCCAGCAGCCCCCTGAAGGCGAACACTGAAGCTTTCTTT | CASSPLKANTEAFF
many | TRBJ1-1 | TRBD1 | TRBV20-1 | TGCAGTGCTAGCCCAACCCTGACAGGGGAAAAGAGAATGGGCACTGAAGCTTTCTTT | CSASPTLTGEKRMGTEAFF
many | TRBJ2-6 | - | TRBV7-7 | TGTGCCAGCAGCTCCTTCCCTCGGGTCGCTGGGGCCAACGTCCTGACTTTC | CASSSFPRVAGANVLTF
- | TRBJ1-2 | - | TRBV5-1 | TGCGCCAGCAGTTTGGACGACAGTAACTATGGCTACACCTTC | CASSLDDSNYGYTF
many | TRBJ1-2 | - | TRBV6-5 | TGTGCCAGCAGCCCAAACCATCCATCGCCAAATGGCTACACCTTC | CASSPNHPSPNGYTF
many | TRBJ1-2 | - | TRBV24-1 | TGTGCCTCTGCGGGGAACTATGGCTACACCTTC | CASAGNYGYTF
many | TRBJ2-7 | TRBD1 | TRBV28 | TGTGCCAGCAGTTCCTCCGGGACAGTTGCCTCCTACGAGCAGTACTTC | CASSSSGTVASYEQYF
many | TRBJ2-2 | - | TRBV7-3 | TGTGCCAGCAGCCCCCGGTTCGGGAGCCCTGGGGAGCTGTTTTTT | CASSPRFGSPGELFF
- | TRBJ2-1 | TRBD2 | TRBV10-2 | TGCGCCAGCAGTGACATAACGGGAGGGCCATATGAGCAGTTCTTC | CASSDITGGPYEQFF
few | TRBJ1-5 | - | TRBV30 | TGTGCCTGGAGTGTACCCCCGAAGGCGGGCAATCAGCCCCAGCATTTT | CAWSVPPKAGNQPQHF
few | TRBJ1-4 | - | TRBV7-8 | TGTGCCAGCAGCTTAGGCGGGGCGGGGGAAAAACTGTTTTTT | CASSLGGAGEKLFF
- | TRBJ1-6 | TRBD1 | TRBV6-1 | TGTGCCAGCAGTGAAGATCGTCCAGGGGGTAATTCACCCCTCCACTTT | CASSEDRPGGNSPLHF
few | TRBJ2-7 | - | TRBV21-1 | TGTGCCCCCCCGCGGTCCGCGGGCTCCTACGAGCAGTACTTC | CAPPRSAGSYEQYF
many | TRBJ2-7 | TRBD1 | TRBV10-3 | TGTGCCATCAGCCTCGGGACAGGGGACTACGAGCAGTACTTC | CAISLGTGDYEQYF
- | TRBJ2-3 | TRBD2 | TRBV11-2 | TGTGCCAGCAGCTTAGTCGGGCTAGCGGACACAGATACGCAGTATTTT | CASSLVGLADTDTQYF
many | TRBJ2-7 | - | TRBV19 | TGTGCCAGTAGCGCAGGCCGGCCCCTCTACGAGCAGTACTTC | CASSAGRPLYEQYF
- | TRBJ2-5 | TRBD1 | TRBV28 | TGTGCCAGCAGTTTTGGCAGGGGGCAAGAGACCCAGTACTTC | CASSFGRGQETQYF
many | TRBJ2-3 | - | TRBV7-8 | TGTGCCAGCAGCTCCCTTTTGCCAAGCACAGATACGCAGTATTTT | CASSSLLPSTDTQYF
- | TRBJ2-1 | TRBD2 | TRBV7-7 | TGTGCTAGCAGCGCGACTAGCGGGGGGCAGTTTGAGCAGTTCTTC | CASSATSGGQFEQFF
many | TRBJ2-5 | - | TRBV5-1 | TGCGCCAGCAGCCCTCAGCGGGCCTCCCAAGAGACCCAGTACTTC | CASSPQRASQETQYF